These 31 T cell receptor beta chains were all obtained from the same sample, sequenced in a study of human T cells and chemical hapten exposure. Indicated time point: pre-sensitization, week 0. Treatment in this sample: therapeutic diphenylcyclopropenone sensitization with weekly scalp DPC. Via MiXCR, TCRdb re-called the RACE reads, giving one row per CDR3 protein. The table has under 200,000 distinct CDR3 sequences, just under 30% seen once. Sequencing used whole blood, obtained in connection with sensitization to the hapten diphenylcyclopropenone (DPC). The source of these receptors is a woman aged 25 to 39 with alopecia areata. Some clones in this sample may be carry-over from other donors' samples.

This sequence joins TRBV28 and TRBJ2-5; no clear D gene. Germline V CDR1 and CDR2: MDHEN, SYDVKM. Trimming removed 4 bases from V and 0 bases from J, with 18 bases in between. CDR3 size: 17 residues. CDR3 region: CASSSTPAPVYQETQYF. CDR3 nucleotide sequence: TGTGCCAGCAGTTCCACCCCGGCGCCCGTATACCAAGAGACCCAGTACTTC.

This sequence joins TRBV3-1 and TRBJ1-5, with no clear D. The CDR3 is 14 residues long. V was trimmed by 0 bases and J by 1 base, leaving 4 bases between them. Germline V gene lookup returns CDR1 LGHDT and CDR2 YNNKEL (reference sequence). Here the CDR3 DNA reads TGTGCCAGCAGCCAAGAGGGGAGCAATCAGCCCCAGCATTTT. Translating it yields CASSQEGSNQPQHF.

The chain recombines TRBV3-1 with TRBJ2-3; 10 nucleotides align to TRBD1. Germline CDR1 is LGHDT and CDR2 is YNNKEL (reference sequence). With V trimmed by 4 bases and J by 2 bases, 3 bases remained unmatched. CDR3 size: 15 residues. CDR3 sequence reads: CASSPGQGITDTQYF. CDR3 DNA sequence: TGTGCCAGCAGCCCGGGACAGGGGATCACAGATACGCAGTATTTT.

This clonotype was observed at least ten times. The chain combines TRBV12-5 with TRBJ1-6; no clear D gene. This CDR3 region has 16 residues. V was cut by 0 bases and J by 7 bases, with 13 bases left in between. Germline V CDR1 and CDR2: LGHNT, FRNRAP. CDR3 in DNA: TGTGCTAGTGGTTTGGTAATTGGGCAGCTCAATTCACCCCTCCACTTT. Its translation: CASGLVIGQLNSPLHF.

The chain recombines TRBV28 with TRBJ2-7, with TRBD2 matching 7 bases. This CDR3 spans 15 amino acids. Germline-derived CDR1 and CDR2 are MDHEN and SYDVKM. V dropped 6 bases and J dropped 2; count of bases not matched to a gene: 10. In DNA form, the CDR3 reads TGTGCCAGCAGGTTGGGCGGGAGAGGGACCTACGAGCAGTACTTC. It translates to CASRLGGRGTYEQYF.

This chain links TRBV27 with TRBJ1-2, with 7 bases fitting TRBD1. The trim removed 3 bases at V and 6 bases at J, leaving 1 base unmatched. Germline V gene sequence: CDR1 MNHEY, CDR2 SMNVEV (reference sequence). CDR3 length equals 12 residues. CDR3 sequence: CASSFRGDGYTF. In nucleotides, the CDR3 is TGTGCCAGCAGTTTCAGGGGGGATGGCTACACCTTC.

This clonotype has a handful of counts. The J gene is TRBJ2-7, the V gene TRBV28; a weak D match, TRBD2 (5 bases). The V end was cut by 4 bases, the J end by 3 bases, with 10 bases between. The CDR3 totals 13 residues. Per germline, CDR1 MDHEN and CDR2 SYDVKM. CDR3 in DNA: TGTGCCAGCAGTTCCGGACTCTTCTACGAGCAGTACTTC. It yields the protein CASSSGLFYEQYF.

The chain employs TRBV29-1 and TRBJ2-4; 8 bases align to TRBD1. The CDR3 has 16 residues. The V gene end was trimmed by 6 bases and the J gene end by 2 bases; junction bases not matched to a gene: 12. Germline CDR1 and CDR2: SQVTM and ANQGSEA. The CDR3, as DNA: TGCAGCGTCTGGGGCCGACAGGGGTCGACCAAAAACATTCAGTACTTC. Its translation: CSVWGRQGSTKNIQYF.

This chain uses TRBV29-1 with TRBJ1-1; the D gene is possibly TRBD1 (5 bases). V was clipped by 5 bases and J by 1 base, with 14 bases between them. This CDR3 is 14 amino acids long. In germline, CDR1 is SQVTM, CDR2 ANQGSEA. In DNA, the CDR3 is TGCAGCGTTTGTACCGGGACGGCGAACACTGAAGCTTTCTTT. Encoded protein: CSVCTGTANTEAFF. The full variable domain, its missing parts supplied by reference TRBV29-1 and TRBJ1-1, is SAVISQKPSRDICQRGTSLTIQCQVDSQVTMMFWYRQQPGQSLTLIATANQGSEATYESGFVIDKFPISRPNLTFSTLTVSNMSPEDSSIYLCSVCTGTANTEAFFGQGTRLTVV.

The V and J genes are TRBV11-2 and TRBJ2-5; no clear D. With 3 bases removed from V and 4 bases from J, the gap between germline ends came to 6 bases. This CDR3 contains 12 residues. Germline V lookup: CDR1 SGHAT, CDR2 FQNNGV. CDR3 bases: TGTGCCAGCAGCTTTTTGCCAGAGACCCAGTACTTC. This encodes CASSFLPETQYF.

This clonotype was seen a few times. The J gene is TRBJ1-1, the V gene TRBV7-9, with TRBD1 as a possible D gene (6 bases). Germline V CDR1 and CDR2: SEHNR, FQNEAQ (reference sequence). V was clipped by 5 bases and J by 1 base, with 11 bases between them. The CDR3 spans 14 residues. The CDR3 region is CASSLGGTNTEAFF. CDR3 in DNA: TGTGCCAGCAGCCTAGGGGGTACGAACACTGAAGCTTTCTTT.

There are a few counts of this clonotype. The chain has TRBV28 and TRBJ1-1; a possible D gene is TRBD1 (6 bases). This CDR3 is built from 12 residues. Trimming took off 6 bases at V and 5 bases at J, with 10 bases between the two ends. CDR1 MDHEN and CDR2 SYDVKM come from the germline V gene. CDR3 nucleotides: TGTGCCAGCAGGGAGAGGGGGACTGAAGCTTTCTTT. It yields the protein CASRERGTEAFF.

This sequence joins TRBV2 and TRBJ1-5, with D unclear. CDR1 and CDR2 (germline): SNHLY, FYNNEI. Between the trimmed V and J ends, which lost 3 bases and 4 bases, there was a span of 7 bases. CDR3 length: 13 residues. CDR3: CASSDYVNQPQHF. The DNA for the CDR3 is TGTGCCAGCAGTGACTATGTAAATCAGCCCCAGCATTTT.

This clonotype showed up many times. The chain recombines TRBV7-8 with TRBJ2-3; TRBD1 might be the D (5 bases). V gave up 5 bases and J gave up 3 bases, with 15 bases separating them. The CDR3 totals 15 residues. The germline V gene has CDR1 SGHVS and CDR2 FQNEAQ. The DNA for the CDR3 is TGTGCCAGCAGCCTCCAGGGTGTATGGACAGATACGCAGTATTTT. Translation gives CASSLQGVWTDTQYF.

V and J are TRBV6-6 and TRBJ2-7; the match to TRBD2 covers 9 bases. Germline assignment: CDR1 MNHNY and CDR2 SVGAGI (reference sequence). J was trimmed by 4 bases and V by 8 bases; bases with no gene match: 3. This CDR3 region has 12 residues. The CDR3 spells CASQAGGYEQYF. The CDR3 DNA sequence: TGTGCCAGCCAGGCGGGAGGGTACGAGCAGTACTTC.

This clonotype was seen a few times. The chain joins TRBV4-3 to TRBJ2-5; possibly TRBD1 or TRBD2 for D (6 bases each). Trimming took 1 base from V and 4 from J, leaving 13 bases between them. The germline V gene has CDR1 LGHNA and CDR2 YSLEER. The CDR3 is 15 amino acids. The CDR3 coding sequence is TGCGCCAGCAGCCAAGCCGGGGGCTTCTCAGAGACCCAGTACTTC. It specifies CASSQAGGFSETQYF.

This chain connects TRBV28 to TRBJ2-3; TRBD2 matches 7 bases. The junction had 17 bases not matched to a gene; V was cut back by 6 bases and J by 5 bases. Germline CDR1 reads MDHEN; CDR2 reads SYDVKM. The CDR3 is 17 amino acids. CDR3 amino acids: CASSPLDLSGIGDTQYF. The CDR3 region has the DNA TGTGCCAGCAGCCCCCTGGATCTGAGCGGGATAGGAGATACGCAGTATTTT.

V usage is TRBV6-5 and J usage is TRBJ2-7; D may be TRBD2 (5 bases). CDR3 length equals 12 residues. V was pared by 0 bases and J by 6 bases, with 6 bases between. The germline V gene encodes CDR1 MNHEY and CDR2 SVGAGI. The CDR3 region has the DNA TGTGCCAGCAGTTACTCCGGGGTCGAGCAGTACTTC. This encodes CASSYSGVEQYF.

This clonotype was detected a few times. The chain couples TRBV29-1 to TRBJ2-4; no clear D gene. CDR1 is SQVTM, CDR2 ANQGSEA, per germline. V was trimmed by 6 bases and J by 0 bases, leaving 9 bases between them. This CDR3 spans 13 amino acids. CDR3 residues: CSVWTAAKNIQYF. The CDR3 DNA reads TGCAGCGTCTGGACCGCAGCCAAAAACATTCAGTACTTC.

The CDR3 DNA is TGTGCCAGCAGCGCGCAAAACAGGGTCGGGCAGTTCTTC. It specifies CASSAQNRVGQFF. V gene TRBV21-1 combines with J gene TRBJ2-1; TRBD1 was called by the table and not checked on the DNA. TRBV21-1 is reported as a pseudogene. CDR3 length: 13 amino acids.

The table lists this clonotype with a few counts. V and J are TRBV29-1 and TRBJ1-1, with TRBD1 matching over 7 bases. CDR1 is SQVTM, CDR2 ANQGSEA, per germline. V dropped 7 bases and J dropped 6; count of bases not matched to a gene: 20. The CDR3 is 16 amino acids. CDR3 nucleotide sequence: TGCAGCGCCTATTGGGGGACAGTATTGTCTGAACCTGAAGCTTTCTTT. Translation gives CSAYWGTVLSEPEAFF. Using reference TRBV29-1 and TRBJ1-1 for the parts outside the CDR3, the full variable domain is SAVISQKPSRDICQRGTSLTIQCQVDSQVTMMFWYRQQPGQSLTLIATANQGSEATYESGFVIDKFPISRPNLTFSTLTVSNMSPEDSSIYLCSAYWGTVLSEPEAFFGQGTRLTVV.

The chain carries TRBV5-1 and TRBJ2-7, with 7 bases fitting TRBD2. The CDR3 totals 17 residues. The germline CDR1 and CDR2 sequences are SGHRS and YFSETQ. Trimming took 4 bases from V and 0 from J; bases not matched to a gene: 13. CDR3 in amino acids: CASSHGGSRSLSYEQYF. The CDR3 DNA is TGCGCCAGCAGCCACGGGGGGTCCAGATCGCTCTCCTACGAGCAGTACTTC.

V usage is TRBV20-1 and J usage is TRBJ1-1, with D maybe TRBD1 (6 bases). V shed 5 bases and J shed 8 bases, with 15 bases lying between them. Per germline, CDR1 DFQATT and CDR2 SNEGSKA (reference sequence). There are 12 residues in the CDR3. The CDR3 is CSAEMITGEAFF. In DNA form, the CDR3 reads TGCAGTGCTGAGATGATTACAGGGGAAGCTTTCTTT.

The rearrangement links TRBV29-1 to TRBJ1-4; tentatively, D is TRBD1 (5 bases). CDR1 is SQVTM, CDR2 ANQGSEA, per germline. This CDR3 spans 13 amino acids. Trimming pared 5 bases from V and 7 bases from J, leaving 14 bases between. This CDR3 is CSVRGVRGEKLFF. For the CDR3, the DNA is TGCAGCGTTCGAGGGGTCCGGGGTGAAAAACTGTTTTTT.

V and J are TRBV29-1 and TRBJ2-2; D is uncertain. The CDR3 is 13 amino acids. CDR1 is SQVTM and CDR2 is ANQGSEA in the germline V gene. V was pared by 3 bases and J by 1 base, with 6 bases between. DNA for the CDR3: TGCAGCGTTGACAAGGGGAACACCGGGGAGCTGTTTTTT. The encoded protein is CSVDKGNTGELFF.

This clonotype was counted a few times. The chain has TRBV3-1 and TRBJ1-4; D is ambiguous. The germline V gene has CDR1 LGHDT and CDR2 YNNKEL (reference sequence). The V and J ends lost 0 bases and 8 bases respectively, with 13 bases between them. The CDR3 has 15 amino acids. The CDR3, as DNA: TGTGCCAGCAGCCAAGATTGGGCTCCGGGAGAAAAACTGTTTTTT. Protein: CASSQDWAPGEKLFF.

In this sample, this clonotype turned up once. The chain uses TRBV10-3 and TRBJ1-5, with a weak D call TRBD1 (5 bases). V lost 4 bases and J 6 bases, leaving 10 bases between the germline ends. The CDR3 runs 13 residues. The V gene's germline CDR1 is ENHRY and CDR2 SYGVKD. The chain's CDR3 is CAISGGAGQPQHF. The CDR3 DNA reads as TGTGCCATCAGTGGAGGGGCAGGTCAGCCCCAGCATTTT.

The V call is TRBV29-1, the J call TRBJ1-2; D not resolved. Trimming cost V 2 bases and J 4 bases, with 5 bases left between them. This CDR3 is 11 amino acids long. The germline V gene encodes CDR1 SQVTM and CDR2 ANQGSEA. CDR3 nucleotides: TGCAGCGTTGAAAGGGTCTATGGCTACACCTTC. Protein product: CSVERVYGYTF.

The V call is TRBV20-1, the J call TRBJ1-2; D is ambiguous. CDR3 length: 15 residues. From germline, CDR1 is DFQATT and CDR2 SNEGSKA (reference sequence). V lost 0 bases and J lost 2, with 13 bases in between. CDR3 amino acids: CSARDLGSSNYGYTF. For the CDR3, the DNA is TGCAGTGCTAGAGATTTAGGGAGTTCCAACTATGGCTACACCTTC.

This clonotype was observed at least ten times. This rearrangement joins TRBV13 to TRBJ2-3; D is undetermined. The V gene lost 0 bases and the J gene lost 4 bases, with 5 bases spanning the gap. This CDR3 contains 13 residues. The germline gives CDR1 PRHDT, CDR2 FYEKMQ (reference sequence). The CDR3 loop reads CASSLGTADTQYF. CDR3 sequence (DNA): TGTGCCAGCAGCTTAGGGACCGCAGATACGCAGTATTTT.

The chain recombines TRBV29-1 with TRBJ1-6, with TRBD1 identical over 8 bases. V lost 5 bases to trimming and J lost 6 bases; unmatched junction nucleotides: 9. Germline assignment: CDR1 SQVTM and CDR2 ANQGSEA. This CDR3 contains 15 residues. The CDR3 region has the DNA TGCAGCGTTACGACAGGGGCGAGCCTTAATTCACCCCTCCACTTT. This encodes CSVTTGASLNSPLHF.